The rows below give T cell receptor beta chains drawn from one sample of a study of blood T cell repertoires in COVID-19. TCRdb keeps only in-frame clones here, not all; method: immunoSEQ multiplex PCR. Of some 170,000 clones in the sample, 75% to 80% were seen once. The sequenced material came from peripheral blood. The receptors derive from a woman aged 70-85 years with acute or convalescent COVID-19. The CDR3 runs from the conserved cysteine through the conserved F or W. A D gene is named only where the DNA matches it firmly. Only part of the rows carry a size: once, few, many, or a class if the clone is expanded.

>NA|NA|TRBJ1-1|TRBV10-3
CAIRLDRNTEAFF
TGTGCCATCAGACTTGACAGGAACACTGAAGCTTTCTTT
>TRBD1|few|TRBJ1-4|TRBV2
CASNQGGEGEKLFF
TGTGCCAGCAACCAAGGGGGCGAAGGAGAAAAACTGTTTTTT
>NA|NA|TRBJ2-1|TRBV29-1
CSVEAGALGYNEQFF
TGCAGCGTTGAAGCAGGGGCGCTGGGATACAATGAGCAGTTCTTC
>TRBD1|NA|TRBJ2-7|TRBV6-1
CASSDPLIGQGYEQYF
TGTGCCAGCAGTGACCCCTTGATAGGACAGGGTTACGAGCAGTACTTC
>NA|NA|TRBJ2-7|TRBV27
CASSLSIELVYEQYF
TGTGCCAGCAGTTTATCGATCGAACTAGTATACGAGCAGTACTTC
>TRBD1|NA|TRBJ1-2|TRBV19
CASKTGQYGYTF
TGTGCCAGTAAGACGGGACAGTATGGCTACACCTTC
>NA|NA|TRBJ2-2|TRBV6-1
CASSAAGAPNTGELFF
TGTGCCAGCAGTGCTGCGGGGGCCCCGAACACCGGGGAGCTGTTTTTT
>TRBD1|NA|TRBJ1-5|TRBV6-1
CASSGQGSSGSNQPQHF
TGTGCCAGCAGTGGACAGGGCTCAAGCGGAAGCAATCAGCCCCAGCATTTT
>NA|few|TRBJ1-2|TRBV30
CAITVNGLTGYTF
TGTGCCATAACCGTTAACGGGTTAACCGGCTACACCTTC
>TRBD1|once|TRBJ2-2|TRBV6-1
CASSGVNLGQGPTGELFF
TGTGCCAGCAGTGGGGTAAACCTGGGACAGGGACCCACCGGGGAGCTGTTTTTT
>NA|NA|TRBJ1-2|TRBV3-1/TRBV3-2
CASSQTGTKGGYTF
TGTGCCAGCAGCCAAACGGGGACAAAAGGTGGCTACACCTTC
>TRBD2|NA|TRBJ2-1|TRBV9
CASSVAWGGSSYNEQFF
TGTGCCAGCAGCGTAGCTTGGGGCGGGAGCTCCTACAATGAGCAGTTCTTC
>NA|NA|TRBJ2-7|TRBV7-9
CASSLRSGASSEQYF
TGTGCCAGCAGCTTAAGATCGGGAGCCTCCTCCGAGCAGTACTTC
>NA|NA|TRBJ2-7|TRBV6-5
CASSSPELGEYF
TGTGCCAGCAGTTCCCCCGAGCTAGGGGAATACTTC
>TRBD1|NA|TRBJ2-2|TRBV10-3
CAISDRMVRFDTGELFF
TGTGCCATCTCGGACAGGATGGTAAGGTTCGACACCGGGGAGCTGTTTTTT
>TRBD2|NA|TRBJ2-2|TRBV6-6
CASSARASGITGELFF
TGTGCCAGCAGCGCCCGGGCTAGCGGGATCACCGGGGAGCTGTTTTTT
>NA|NA|TRBJ1-1|TRBV7-2
CASSARVGAEAFF
TGTGCCAGCAGCGCACGCGTCGGGGCTGAAGCTTTCTTT
>NA|NA|TRBJ1-1|TRBV9
CASSPTGLGGVNTEAFF
TGTGCCAGCAGCCCCACAGGTCTCGGGGGGGTGAACACTGAAGCTTTCTTT
>NA|NA|TRBJ1-5|TRBV19
CASSAPGGNQPQHF
TGTGCCAGTAGTGCCCCGGGGGGCAATCAGCCCCAGCATTTT
>TRBD2|NA|TRBJ2-1|TRBV12-3/TRBV12-4
CASSIAGVNEQFF
TGTGCCAGCAGCATAGCGGGAGTCAATGAGCAGTTCTTC
>NA|NA|TRBJ2-7|TRBV5-4
CASSPDLRSSYEQYF
TGTGCCAGCAGCCCGGACTTGCGGAGCTCCTACGAGCAGTACTTC
>TRBD2|NA|TRBJ2-5|TRBV19
CASSIGGLPGETQYF
TGTGCCAGTAGTATCGGGGGACTACCTGGAGAGACCCAGTACTTC
>NA|once|TRBJ2-1|TRBV3-1/TRBV3-2
CASSQGPRGNEQFF
TGTGCCAGCAGCCAAGGACCCAGGGGCAATGAGCAGTTCTTC
>NA|NA|TRBJ2-1|TRBV2
CASSDREWNEQFF
TGTGCCAGCAGTGACCGGGAGTGGAATGAGCAGTTCTTC
>TRBD1|NA|TRBJ2-6|TRBV7-3
CASSPQPRGLGANVLTF
TGTGCCAGCAGCCCACAACCTAGGGGGCTCGGGGCCAACGTCCTGACTTTC
>TRBD1|NA|TRBJ1-1|TRBV6-6
CASRLPDRVTEAFF
TGTGCCAGCAGACTGCCGGACAGGGTTACTGAAGCTTTCTTT